This T cell receptor (beta chain) was identified during a study of T-cell reconstitution after alpha-beta-depleted transplantation in children. The trim removed 6 bases at V and 4 bases at J, leaving 8 bases unmatched. This CDR3 comprises 13 residues. CDR1 and CDR2 from the germline V gene are DFQATT and SNEGSKA (reference sequence). The authors prepared the TCRbeta library with unique molecular identifiers. A single record per CDR3 protein comes from TCRdb applying MiXCR to the PCR reads. The profile shows about 400,000 distinct CDR3 sequences, around 15% of them singletons. This clonotype has only a few counts. What it binds is not known. The study, taken as a whole, reports: One year after transplant, T-cell counts and diversity came mostly from newly produced T cells. About two months after transplant, alpha-beta T cells reportedly came from several hundred expanded graft clones. Surviving recipient T cells and thymic progenitors underlay high day-60 TCRbeta diversity in some patients.

The receptor comes from a boy in the first two years of life who had a stem cell transplant for Wiskott-Aldrich syndrome, so the T cells may come from the graft donor. The chain combines TRBV20-1 with TRBJ2-7; 8 nucleotides line up with TRBD2. The specimen was PBMCs, mostly from graft donor cells, collected 360 days after TCRalphabeta/CD19-depleted stem cell transplant. CDR3 DNA sequence: TGCAGTGCGACCGGGACTAGTTTATACGAGCAGTACTTC. Its protein is CSATGTSLYEQYF.